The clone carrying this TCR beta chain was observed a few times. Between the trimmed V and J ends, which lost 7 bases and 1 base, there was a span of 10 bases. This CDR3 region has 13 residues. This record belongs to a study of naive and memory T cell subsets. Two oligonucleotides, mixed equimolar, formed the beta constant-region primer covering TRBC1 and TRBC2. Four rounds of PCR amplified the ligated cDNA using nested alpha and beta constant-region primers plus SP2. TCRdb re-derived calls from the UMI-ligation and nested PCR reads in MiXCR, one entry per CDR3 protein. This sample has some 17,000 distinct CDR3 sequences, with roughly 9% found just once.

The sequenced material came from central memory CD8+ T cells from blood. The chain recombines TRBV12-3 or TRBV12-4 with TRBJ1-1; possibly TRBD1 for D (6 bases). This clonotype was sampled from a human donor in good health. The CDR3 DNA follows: TGTGCCAGCACCTCGGGGGCGAACACTGAAGCTTTCTTT. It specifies CASTSGANTEAFF.